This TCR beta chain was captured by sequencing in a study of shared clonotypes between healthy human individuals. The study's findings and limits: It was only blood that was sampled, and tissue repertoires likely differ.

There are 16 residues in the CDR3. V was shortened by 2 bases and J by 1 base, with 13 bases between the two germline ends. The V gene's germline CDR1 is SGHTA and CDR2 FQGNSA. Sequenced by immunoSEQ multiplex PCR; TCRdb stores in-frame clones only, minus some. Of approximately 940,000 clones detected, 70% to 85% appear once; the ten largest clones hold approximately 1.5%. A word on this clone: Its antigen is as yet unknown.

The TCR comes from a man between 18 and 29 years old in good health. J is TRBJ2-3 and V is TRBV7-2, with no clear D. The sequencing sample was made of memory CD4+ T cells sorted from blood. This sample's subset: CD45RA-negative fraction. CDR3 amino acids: CASSLTSVMGTDTQYF. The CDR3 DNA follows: TGTGCCAGCAGCTTAACCAGCGTGATGGGCACAGATACGCAGTATTTT.